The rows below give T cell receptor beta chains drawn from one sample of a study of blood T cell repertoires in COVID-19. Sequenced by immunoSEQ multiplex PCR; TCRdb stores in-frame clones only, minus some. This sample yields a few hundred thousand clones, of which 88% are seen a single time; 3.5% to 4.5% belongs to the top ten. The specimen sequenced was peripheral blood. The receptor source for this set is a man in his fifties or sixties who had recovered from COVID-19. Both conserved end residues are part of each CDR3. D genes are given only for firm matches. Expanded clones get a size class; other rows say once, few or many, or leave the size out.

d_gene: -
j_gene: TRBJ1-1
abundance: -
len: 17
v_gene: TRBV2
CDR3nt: TGTGCCAGCAGTACCGAAACCAAGACGGGAGTTTACACTGAAGCTTTCTTT
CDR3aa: CASSTETKTGVYTEAFF

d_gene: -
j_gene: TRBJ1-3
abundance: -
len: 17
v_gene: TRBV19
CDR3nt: TGTGCCAGTAGTATGTGGGGGGATCCGAGTGGTGGAAACACCATATATTTT
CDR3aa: CASSMWGDPSGGNTIYF

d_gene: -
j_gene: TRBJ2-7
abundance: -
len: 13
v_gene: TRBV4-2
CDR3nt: TGTGCCAGCAGCCCTCCATCAGGATACGAGCAGTACTTC
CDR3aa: CASSPPSGYEQYF

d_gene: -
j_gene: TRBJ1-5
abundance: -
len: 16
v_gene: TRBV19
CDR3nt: TGTGCCAGTAGTATAGGGAGGGGTGCGGGCAATCAGCCCCAGCATTTT
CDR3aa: CASSIGRGAGNQPQHF

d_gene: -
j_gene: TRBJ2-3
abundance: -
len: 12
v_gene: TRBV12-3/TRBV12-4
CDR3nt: TGTGCCAGCAGTTCTCAACGGGATACGCAGTATTTT
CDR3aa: CASSSQRDTQYF

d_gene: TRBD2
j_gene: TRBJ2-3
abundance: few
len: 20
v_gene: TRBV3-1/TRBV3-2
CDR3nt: TGTGCCAGCAGCCAAGTCCATAGCGGGGGGGCCGGGATTTCGACAGATACGCAGTATTTT
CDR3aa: CASSQVHSGGAGISTDTQYF

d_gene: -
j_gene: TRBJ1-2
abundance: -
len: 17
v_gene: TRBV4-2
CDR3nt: TGTGCCAGCAGCCAAGGGTTAATCGGGGGGCGAGGCTATGGCTACACCTTC
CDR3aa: CASSQGLIGGRGYGYTF

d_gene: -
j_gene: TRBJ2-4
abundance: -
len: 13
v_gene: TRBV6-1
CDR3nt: TGTGCCAGCAGTGAAGGGCGGGGAAACATTCAGTACTTC
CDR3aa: CASSEGRGNIQYF

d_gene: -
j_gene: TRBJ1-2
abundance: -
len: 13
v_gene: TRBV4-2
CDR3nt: TGTGCCAGCAGCCCCGAGGGAAACTATGGCTACACCTTC
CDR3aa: CASSPEGNYGYTF

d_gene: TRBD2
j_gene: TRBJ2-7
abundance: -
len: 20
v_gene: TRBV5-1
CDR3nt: TGCGCCAGCAGCTTGGGGGGACTAGCGGGGCTCAGACTACACTCCTACGAGCAGTACTTC
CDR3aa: CASSLGGLAGLRLHSYEQYF

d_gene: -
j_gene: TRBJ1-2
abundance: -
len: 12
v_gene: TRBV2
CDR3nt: TGTGCCAGCACAGAGGCCAACTATGGCTACACCTTC
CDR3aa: CASTEANYGYTF

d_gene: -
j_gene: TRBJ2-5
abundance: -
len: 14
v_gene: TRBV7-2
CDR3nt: TGTGCCAGCAGTAGGGACACAAGACAAGAGACCCAGTACTTC
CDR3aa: CASSRDTRQETQYF

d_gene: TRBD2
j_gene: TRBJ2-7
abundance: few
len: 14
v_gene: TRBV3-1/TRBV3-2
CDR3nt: TGTGCCAGCAGCCATCCTGGGGGGGGCTACGAGCAGTACTTC
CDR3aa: CASSHPGGGYEQYF

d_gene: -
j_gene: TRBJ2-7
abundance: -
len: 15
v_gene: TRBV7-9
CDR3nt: TGTGCCAGCAGCCTCCTTCCGGGAGCCGCCTACGAGCAGTACTTC
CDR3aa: CASSLLPGAAYEQYF